This TCR beta chain was observed in a study of blood T cell repertoires in COVID-19. In the study overall: Acute and convalescent COVID-19 samples came from the United States, Italy and Spain. T cells, B-cell-depleted T cells, or PBMCs provided the cDNA or gDNA that served as material.

CDR3 size: 13 residues. V was pared by 6 bases and J by 10 bases, with 18 bases between. Looked up from germline, CDR1 is MNHEY and CDR2 is SMNVEV (reference sequence). Original analysis: Estimates of nucleated cell counts were drawn from the amplification of reference gene primers. Clones were sequenced by immunoSEQ multiplex PCR, and TCRdb holds only the in-frame ones, with some missing. D and trimming were read from the DNA, whereas the V and J calls and clone size are those reported in that table. The sample shows tens of thousands of clones, roughly 85% of them seen only once. This sequence was found in a human donor in a cohort sampled during active COVID-19. Material for sequencing was peripheral blood. This chain uses TRBV27 with TRBJ1-1; D not resolved. The CDR3 sequence: CASRGSSGGLAFF. The CDR3 bases are TGTGCCAGCAGGGGATCAAGCGGAGGGTTAGCTTTCTTT.